These 2 T cell receptor beta chains came from one sample sequenced in a study of cytotoxic CD8 clonotypes in ibrutinib-treated CLL. Generated by immunoSEQ multiplex PCR, the TCRdb table keeps only in-frame clones and is missing some. This sample has 150,000 or so clones, with about 88% found just once. Sequenced material: PBMCs, taken at disease progression, from a patient treated with ibrutinib. Every receptor here comes from a human donor with chronic lymphocytic leukemia.

This clone was counted between two and nine times. The gene calls are TRBV5-1 and TRBJ2-2; 8 bases are a match to TRBD1. The germline CDR1 and CDR2 sequences are SGHRS and YFSETQ. This CDR3 is 17 amino acids long. V lost 4 bases and J lost 3; bases outside the gene matches: 11. The CDR3 here is CASSAGPGQVDTGELFF. The CDR3 bases are TGCGCCAGCAGCGCTGGGCCGGGACAGGTGGACACCGGGGAGCTGTTTTTT.

The sample holds a few counts of this clone. The genes are TRBV7-8 and TRBJ2-2; 8 bases line up with TRBD2. CDR1 SGHVS and CDR2 FQNEAQ come from the germline V gene. Unmatched junction bases numbered 2, after V lost 5 bases and J lost 0 bases. This CDR3 has 15 amino acids. The CDR3 loop reads CASSRLASNTGELFF. As DNA, the CDR3 is TGTGCCAGCAGCCGACTAGCGTCGAACACCGGGGAGCTGTTTTTT.